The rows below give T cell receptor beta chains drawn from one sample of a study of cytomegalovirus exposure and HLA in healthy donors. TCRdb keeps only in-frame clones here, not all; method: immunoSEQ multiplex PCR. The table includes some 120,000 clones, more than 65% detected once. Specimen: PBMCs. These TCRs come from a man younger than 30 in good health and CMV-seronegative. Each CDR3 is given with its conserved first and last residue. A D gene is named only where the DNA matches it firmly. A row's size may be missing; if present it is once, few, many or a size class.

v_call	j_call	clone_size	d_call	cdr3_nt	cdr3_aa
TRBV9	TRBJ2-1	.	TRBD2	TGTGCCAGCAGCGTAATGGCGGGGGGAGCTGAGCAGTTCTTC	CASSVMAGGAEQFF
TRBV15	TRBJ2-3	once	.	TGTGCCACCAGCGGCGGCGGGCTTTGGGATACGCAGTATTTT	CATSGGGLWDTQYF
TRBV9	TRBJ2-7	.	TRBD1	TGTGCCAGCAGCGACGGGACAGGAACTCTCTACGAGCAGTACTTC	CASSDGTGTLYEQYF
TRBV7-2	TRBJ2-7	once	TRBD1	TGTGGGACAGGGAGCCCTGGCGAGCAGTACTTC	CGTGSPGEQYF
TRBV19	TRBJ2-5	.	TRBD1	TGTGCCAGTAGTATTTTCCCCCCGACAGGGGGAGAGACCCAGTACTTC	CASSIFPPTGGETQYF
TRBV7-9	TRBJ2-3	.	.	TGTGCCAGCACCGTCCCGGAGAGGGATACGCAGTATTTT	CASTVPERDTQYF
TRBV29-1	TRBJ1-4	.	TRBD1	TGCAGCGTTGAGGGACAGGGTTTGGGTGAAAAACTGTTTTTT	CSVEGQGLGEKLFF
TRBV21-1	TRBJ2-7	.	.	TGTGCCAGCAGCAAAGAGAACAGGGCCTACGAGCAGTACTTC	CASSKENRAYEQYF
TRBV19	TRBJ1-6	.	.	TGTGCCAGTACTCCCGGAGCCCAGGGAGGATCACCCCTCCACTTT	CASTPGAQGGSPLHF
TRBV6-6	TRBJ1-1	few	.	TGTGCCAGCAGTTACCGAGACAACTTTAGCACTGAAGCTTTCTTT	CASSYRDNFSTEAFF
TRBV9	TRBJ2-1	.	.	TGTGCCAGCAGCTCAGGACTACCCTGGAGCTCCTACAATGAGCAGTTCTTC	CASSSGLPWSSYNEQFF
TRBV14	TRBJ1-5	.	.	TGTGCCAGCAGCCAAGCGGGTAATCAGCCCCAGCATTTT	CASSQAGNQPQHF
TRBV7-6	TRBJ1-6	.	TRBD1	TGTGCCAGCAGTCGGAACCGGGACAGCGGTAATTCACCCCTCCACTTT	CASSRNRDSGNSPLHF
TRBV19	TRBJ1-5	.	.	TGTGCCAGTAGCCCTGAGGCCAACGAACAGCCCCAGCATTTT	CASSPEANEQPQHF
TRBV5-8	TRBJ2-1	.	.	TGTGCCAGCAGTATCCGTCTACCTTCCTACAATGAGCAGTTCTTC	CASSIRLPSYNEQFF
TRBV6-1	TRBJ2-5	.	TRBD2	TGTGCCAGCAGTGAAGCAAACGGGGGGAAGACCCAGTACTTC	CASSEANGGKTQYF
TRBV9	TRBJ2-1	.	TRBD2	TGTGCCAGCAGCTCAGCGGGGGGGCCCTACAATGAGCAGTTCTTC	CASSSAGGPYNEQFF
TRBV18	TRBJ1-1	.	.	TGTGCCAGCTCACCGGGCTTGAACACTGAAGCTTTCTTT	CASSPGLNTEAFF
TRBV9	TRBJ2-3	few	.	TGTGCCAGCAGCCCCGCGGTAGATACGCAGTATTTT	CASSPAVDTQYF
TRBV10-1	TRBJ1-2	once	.	TGCGCCAGCAGTGAGTCAGGGGGGGATAACTATGGCTACACCTTC	CASSESGGDNYGYTF
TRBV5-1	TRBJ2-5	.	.	TGCGCCAGCAGCTGGATTACGGGGGACGTGAAAGAGACCCAGTACTTC	CASSWITGDVKETQYF
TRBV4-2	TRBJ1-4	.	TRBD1	TGTGCCAGCAGCCAAGCGGGGACAGCTAATGAAAAACTGTTTTTT	CASSQAGTANEKLFF
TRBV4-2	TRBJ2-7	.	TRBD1	TGTGCCAGCAGCCAAGAGGCCGGGACAGGTTCCTACGAGCAGTACTTC	CASSQEAGTGSYEQYF
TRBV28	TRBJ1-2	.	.	TGTGCCAGCAGTACATCCGGGACATTGAGTGGCTACACCTTC	CASSTSGTLSGYTF
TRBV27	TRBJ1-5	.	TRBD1	TGTGCCAGCAGTTCGACAGGGCTAGGTAGCAATCAGCCCCAGCATTTT	CASSSTGLGSNQPQHF
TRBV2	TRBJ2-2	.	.	TGTGCCAGCAAGTATACAAACGCCGGGGAGCTGTTTTTT	CASKYTNAGELFF
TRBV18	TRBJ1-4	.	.	TGTGCCAGCTCTCCCTCTACCGAAAAACTGTTTTTT	CASSPSTEKLFF
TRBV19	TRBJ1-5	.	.	TGTGCCAGTAGTTCGGACGGGGGCAATCAGCCCCAGCATTTT	CASSSDGGNQPQHF
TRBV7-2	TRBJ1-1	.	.	TGTGCCAGCAGCCCACTCCAGAACACTGAAGCTTTCTTT	CASSPLQNTEAFF
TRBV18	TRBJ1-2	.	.	TGTGCCAGCTCACCACCGTTGGGCAGGGGCAATGGCTACACCTTC	CASSPPLGRGNGYTF
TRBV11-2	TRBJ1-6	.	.	TGTGCCAGCAGCCGTCTACAGGGCCAAACCCTCCACTTT	CASSRLQGQTLHF
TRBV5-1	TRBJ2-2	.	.	TGCGCCAGCACCCCTACTACCGGGGAGCTGTTTTTT	CASTPTTGELFF
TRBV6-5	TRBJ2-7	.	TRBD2	TGTGCCAGCAAGCGAGCGGGGGGCGAAACCTACGAGCAGTACTTC	CASKRAGGETYEQYF